The TCR beta chain under discussion was sequenced for a study of cytomegalovirus exposure and HLA in healthy donors. This PCR relied on a set of 60 Vbeta primers and 13 Jbeta primers. Measured with immunoSEQ multiplex PCR; TCRdb has only the in-frame clones, and not every one. The data hold some 140,000 clones, with around 80% observed a single time. V gave up 0 bases and J gave up 0 bases, with 20 bases separating them. The CDR3 contains 19 residues. This clone was counted a single time. The specimen sequenced was PBMCs. The chain employs TRBV23-1 and TRBJ1-1, with a weak D call TRBD1 (6 bases). TRBV23-1 is an open reading frame whose function is uncertain. The sequence derives from a middle-aged woman in good health and CMV-seropositive. CDR3: CASSQSPAYTGILNTEAFF. The CDR3 DNA follows: TGCGCCAGCAGTCAATCTCCGGCATATACAGGGATCCTGAACACTGAAGCTTTCTTT.